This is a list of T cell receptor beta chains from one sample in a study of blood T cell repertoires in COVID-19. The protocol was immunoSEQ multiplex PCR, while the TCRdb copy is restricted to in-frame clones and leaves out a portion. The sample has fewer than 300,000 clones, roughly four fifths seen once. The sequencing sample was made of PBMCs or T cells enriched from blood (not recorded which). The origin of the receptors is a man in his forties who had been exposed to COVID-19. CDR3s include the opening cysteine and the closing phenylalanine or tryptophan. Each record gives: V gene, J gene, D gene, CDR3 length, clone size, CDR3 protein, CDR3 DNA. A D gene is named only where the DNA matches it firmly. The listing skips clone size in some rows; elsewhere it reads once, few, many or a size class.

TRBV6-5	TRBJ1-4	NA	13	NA	CASTDTVVEKLFF	TGTGCCAGCACAGACACTGTTGTTGAAAAACTGTTTTTT
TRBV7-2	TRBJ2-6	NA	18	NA	CASSSQGLRPSGANVLTF	TGTGCCAGCAGCTCCCAGGGACTTCGACCTTCTGGGGCCAACGTCCTGACTTTC
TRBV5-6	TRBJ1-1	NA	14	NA	CASSTRFMNTEAFF	TGTGCCAGCAGCACCAGATTTATGAACACTGAAGCTTTCTTT
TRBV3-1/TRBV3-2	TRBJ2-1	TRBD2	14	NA	CASSVSGTSNEQFF	TGTGCCAGCAGCGTCTCCGGGACTAGCAATGAGCAGTTCTTC
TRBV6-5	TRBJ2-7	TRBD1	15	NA	CASSFRGTGHYEQYF	TGTGCCAGCAGTTTCCGGGGGACAGGACACTACGAGCAGTACTTC
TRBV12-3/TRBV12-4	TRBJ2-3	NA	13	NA	CASSKYSSDTQYF	TGTGCCAGCAGCAAATACAGCTCAGATACGCAGTATTTT
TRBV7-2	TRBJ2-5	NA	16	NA	CASSLGLGVWGETQYF	TGTGCCAGCAGCTTGGGGCTTGGAGTCTGGGGAGAGACCCAGTACTTC
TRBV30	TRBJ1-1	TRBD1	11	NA	CAWSKGQGAFF	TGTGCCTGGAGTAAGGGACAGGGAGCTTTCTTT
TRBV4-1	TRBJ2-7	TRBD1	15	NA	CASSQDLGQPREQYF	TGCGCCAGCAGCCAAGATCTGGGACAGCCACGCGAGCAGTACTTC
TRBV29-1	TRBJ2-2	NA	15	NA	CSVEVGGTNTGELFF	TGCAGCGTTGAGGTCGGAGGGACGAACACCGGGGAGCTGTTTTTT
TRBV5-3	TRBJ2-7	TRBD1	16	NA	CARSLHSRDRSYEQYF	TGTGCCAGAAGCTTGCACTCCCGGGACAGATCCTACGAGCAGTACTTC
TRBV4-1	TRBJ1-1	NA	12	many	CASSPSGAEAFF	TGCGCCAGCAGCCCATCGGGGGCTGAAGCTTTCTTT
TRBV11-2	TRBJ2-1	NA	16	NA	CASSLLTGLTYNEQFF	TGTGCCAGCAGCTTACTGACGGGACTCACCTACAATGAGCAGTTCTTC
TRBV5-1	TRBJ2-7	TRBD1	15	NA	CASSPPGTVFHEQYF	TGCGCCAGCAGCCCCCCCGGGACAGTTTTCCACGAGCAGTACTTC
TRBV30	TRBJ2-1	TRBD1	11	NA	CAWRQGPEQFF	TGTGCCTGGAGACAGGGGCCTGAGCAGTTCTTC
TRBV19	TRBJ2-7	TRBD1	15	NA	CASKGQGRSSYEQYF	TGTGCCAGTAAGGGACAGGGAAGGAGCTCCTACGAGCAGTACTTC
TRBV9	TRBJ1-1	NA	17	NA	CASTDSRGDTGNTEAFF	TGTGCCAGCACCGATAGCCGGGGGGACACGGGGAACACTGAAGCTTTCTTT
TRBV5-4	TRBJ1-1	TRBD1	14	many	CASSPPTGYTEAFF	TGTGCCAGCAGCCCGCCGACAGGGTACACTGAAGCTTTCTTT
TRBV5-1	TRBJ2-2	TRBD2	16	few	CASSRGRDLRGGELFF	TGCGCCAGCAGCCGTGGGAGGGATTTGAGAGGAGGGGAGCTGTTTTTT
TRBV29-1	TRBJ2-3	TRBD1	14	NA	CSVPDRGGSDTQYF	TGCAGCGTCCCGGACAGGGGGGGATCAGATACGCAGTATTTT
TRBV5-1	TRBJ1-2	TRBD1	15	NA	CASSLRQGAAYGYTF	TGCGCCAGCAGCCTTCGACAGGGGGCTGCCTATGGCTACACCTTC
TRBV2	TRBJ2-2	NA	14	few	CASSGRANTGELFF	TGTGCCAGCAGTGGACGGGCGAACACCGGGGAGCTGTTTTTT
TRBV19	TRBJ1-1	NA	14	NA	CASSIDLGGTEAFF	TGTGCCAGTAGTATAGATCTTGGGGGGACTGAAGCTTTCTTT
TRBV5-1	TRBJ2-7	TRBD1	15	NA	CASKLTGGESYEQYF	TGCGCCAGCAAATTGACAGGGGGCGAGAGTTACGAGCAGTACTTC
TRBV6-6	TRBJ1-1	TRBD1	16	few	CASSHDRGRGNTEAFF	TGTGCCAGCAGCCATGACAGGGGTCGAGGGAACACTGAAGCTTTCTTT
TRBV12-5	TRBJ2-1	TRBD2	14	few	CASGPPGGGDEQFF	TGTGCTAGTGGACCCCCCGGGGGGGGAGATGAGCAGTTCTTC
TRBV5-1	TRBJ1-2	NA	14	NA	CASSPSGTGDGYTF	TGCGCCAGCAGCCCCAGCGGGACGGGCGATGGCTACACCTTC
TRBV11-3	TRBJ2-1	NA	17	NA	CASSLVAGIVYYNEQFF	TGTGCCAGCAGCTTAGTTGCAGGGATCGTCTACTACAATGAGCAGTTCTTC
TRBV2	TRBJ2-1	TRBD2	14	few	CASSPGTSGRASFF	TGTGCCAGCAGCCCTGGGACTAGCGGGAGGGCCTCGTTCTTC
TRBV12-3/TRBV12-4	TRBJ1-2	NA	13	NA	CASSTGRGYGYTF	TGTGCCAGCAGCACCGGGAGGGGCTATGGCTACACCTTC
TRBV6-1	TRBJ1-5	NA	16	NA	CASSDRAIYSNQPQHF	TGTGCCAGCAGTGACAGGGCGATTTATAGCAATCAGCCCCAGCATTTT
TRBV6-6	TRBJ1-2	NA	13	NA	CASSYGLNYGYTF	TGTGCCAGCAGTTACGGCTTAAACTATGGCTACACCTTC
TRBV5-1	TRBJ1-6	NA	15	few	CASSLGGDYNSPLHF	TGCGCCAGCAGCTTGGGGGGCGATTATAATTCACCCCTCCACTTT
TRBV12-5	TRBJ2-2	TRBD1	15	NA	CASGLPRQGTGELFF	TGTGCTAGTGGTTTGCCCCGACAGGGAACCGGGGAGCTGTTTTTT
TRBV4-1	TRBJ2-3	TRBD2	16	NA	CASSVPLAAGTDTQYF	TGCGCCAGCAGTGTACCTCTAGCGGCCGGCACAGATACGCAGTATTTT
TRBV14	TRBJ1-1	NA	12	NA	CASSQSGRGAFF	TGTGCCAGCAGCCAATCAGGGCGGGGAGCTTTCTTT
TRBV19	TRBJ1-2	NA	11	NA	CASTYLYGYTF	TGTGCCAGTACCTACCTCTATGGCTACACCTTC
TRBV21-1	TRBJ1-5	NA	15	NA	CASSKVTGSNQPQHF	TGTGCCAGCAGCAAAGTAACCGGGAGCAATCAGCCCCAGCATTTT
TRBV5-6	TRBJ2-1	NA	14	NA	CASSPPSSYNEQFF	TGTGCCAGCAGCCCTCCCTCCTCCTACAATGAGCAGTTCTTC
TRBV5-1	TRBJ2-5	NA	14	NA	CASSLGVAQETQYF	TGCGCCAGCAGCTTGGGGGTAGCCCAAGAGACCCAGTACTTC